This passage covers 11 T cell receptor beta chains from one sample sequenced in a study of siplizumab effects on memory and regulatory T cells (dated by TCRdb to about 2019). Receptor libraries were prepared by the immunoSEQ multiplex PCR assay. The clones in this table, taken by TCRdb from immuneACCESS, are in-frame only. Not every clone is retained; where verified, under half of the shortfall comes from an unresolved V gene, and the cause of the rest is unknown. The sample profile shows 100,000 to 120,000 clones; around 90% of them were found once. Approximately 1.3% of the sample belongs to the ten largest clones. Sequencing was done on a sample of CD4+ T cells sorted from blood. These receptors all come from a human donor in good health.

The J gene is TRBJ1-1, the V gene TRBV2; TRBD1 aligns across 10 bases. The CDR3 runs 15 residues. The germline V gene encodes CDR1 SNHLY and CDR2 FYNNEI. V gave up 6 bases and J gave up 4 bases; unmatched junction bases: 8. The CDR3 loop reads CASRRQGAPGTEAFF. The DNA for the CDR3 is TGTGCCAGCAGACGACAGGGGGCGCCTGGCACTGAAGCTTTCTTT.

The chain has TRBV18 and TRBJ2-7; weak D call: TRBD1 (7 bases). The V and J ends lost 1 base and 4 bases respectively, with 11 bases between them. CDR3 length equals 14 residues. Germline V gene lookup returns CDR1 KGHSH and CDR2 LQKENI. CDR3 nucleotides: TGTGCCAGCTCACCACAGGGGGCGGGATACGAGCAGTACTTC. Residues: CASSPQGAGYEQYF.

The rearrangement links TRBV19 to TRBJ2-1; D is tentatively TRBD1 or TRBD2 (6 bases each). Trimming took off 4 bases at V and 8 bases at J, with 9 bases between the two ends. The germline CDR1 and CDR2 sequences are LNHDA and SQIVND (reference sequence). CDR3 length: 12 residues. The CDR3 spells CASSRRGDEQFF. CDR3 in DNA: TGTGCCAGTAGTAGAAGGGGGGATGAGCAGTTCTTC.

This clone was counted between two and nine times. The chain joins TRBV2 to TRBJ2-3, with 11 bases that match TRBD2. With 6 bases clipped from V and 5 bases from J, the junction kept 7 bases outside the gene matches. The CDR3 sequence is 15 residues long. The germline V gene encodes CDR1 SNHLY and CDR2 FYNNEI. This chain's CDR3 is CASSFSGGVGDTQYF. The CDR3 DNA sequence: TGTGCCAGCAGCTTTAGCGGGGGGGTTGGAGATACGCAGTATTTT.

The gene calls are TRBV6-6 and TRBJ1-2; weak D call: TRBD1 (5 bases). The CDR3 runs 12 residues. The V and J ends lost 8 bases and 5 bases respectively, with 12 bases between them. The germline V gene has CDR1 MNHNY and CDR2 SVGAGI (reference sequence). CDR3 DNA: TGTGCCAGCCAGGATAGGGGTTATGGCTACACCTTC. This sequence encodes CASQDRGYGYTF.

The chain couples TRBV10-3 to TRBJ1-1; 9 nucleotides line up with TRBD1. Germline CDR1 ENHRY, CDR2 SYGVKD. V was clipped by 4 bases and J by 5 bases; unmatched bases: 5. This CDR3 has 14 amino acids. The CDR3 coding sequence is TGTGCCATCAGTGGGACGACAGGGGGTACTGAAGCTTTCTTT. Its translation is CAISGTTGGTEAFF.

V usage is TRBV7-9 and J usage is TRBJ2-2; D is unclear. The CDR3 spans 17 residues. Looked up from germline, CDR1 is SEHNR and CDR2 is FQNEAQ (reference sequence). Deletions cut 1 base from V and 0 bases from J, with 12 bases between. The CDR3 is CASSLGVGRANTGELFF. The CDR3 DNA is TGTGCCAGCAGCTTAGGAGTTGGCAGAGCGAACACCGGGGAGCTGTTTTTT.

The V gene is TRBV5-1, the J gene TRBJ2-3; 8 nucleotides match TRBD2. After removal of 0 bases from V and 4 bases from J, the junction contained 16 bases not matched to a gene. This CDR3 is 19 amino acids long. Germline CDR1 reads SGHRS; CDR2 reads YFSETQ. The CDR3 DNA is TGCGCCAGCAGCTTGGGACCGAACATAGCGGGAATCCGGGCAGATACGCAGTATTTT. Translation: CASSLGPNIAGIRADTQYF. The whole variable domain, filled in from reference TRBV5-1 and TRBJ2-3, reads KAGVTQTPRYLIKTRGQQVTLSCSPISGHRSVSWYQQTPGQGLQFLFEYFSETQRNKGNFPGRFSGRQFSNSRSEMNVSTLELGDSALYLCASSLGPNIAGIRADTQYFGPGTRLTVL.

This clone occurred once. The genes are TRBV5-4 and TRBJ2-5; the D gene is possibly TRBD1 (6 bases). The CDR3 loop spans 13 amino acids. Trimming took 2 bases from V and 7 from J, leaving 12 bases between them. In germline, CDR1 is SGHNT, CDR2 YYREEE (reference sequence). CDR3 in amino acids: CASSLQGVGTQYF. The CDR3, as DNA: TGTGCCAGCAGCTTACAGGGAGTCGGGACCCAGTACTTC.

The rearrangement uses TRBV10-3 and TRBJ2-2, with TRBD2 matching 10 bases. CDR3 length: 20 amino acids. Trimming took 4 bases from V and 0 from J; bases not matched to a gene: 14. CDR1 and CDR2 from the germline V gene are ENHRY and SYGVKD. DNA of the CDR3: TGTGCCATCAGTGGCCGTTGGGTAGCGGGAGGATCCGCGAACACCGGGGAGCTGTTTTTT. Encoded protein: CAISGRWVAGGSANTGELFF.

The chain links TRBV6-5 to TRBJ2-7; D gene unclear. Germline values: CDR1 MNHEY, CDR2 SVGAGI. Trimming removed 4 bases at V and 0 bases at J, with 7 bases between. The CDR3 runs 13 residues. The CDR3, as DNA: TGTGCCAGCAGTTTCACGAGCTCCTACGAGCAGTACTTC. Translated, it gives CASSFTSSYEQYF.